Below are 29 T cell receptor beta chains sequenced from a single sample in a study of cytomegalovirus exposure and HLA in healthy donors. The study ran its PCR with 60 Vbeta and 13 Jbeta primers. The assay was immunoSEQ multiplex PCR, and TCRdb's table has in-frame clones only and misses some. The table shows approximately 110,000 clones, with over 9.5% occurring only once. The source material was PBMCs. The receptors come from a man in his forties or fifties in good health and CMV-seropositive.

This clone occurred many times. The CDR3 DNA follows: TGTGCCACCGGCGAAGCGGGAGGGCGGCATGAGCAGTTCTTC. This sequence encodes CATGEAGGRHEQFF. The chain carries TRBV14 and TRBJ2-1; 10 bases are a match to TRBD2. The V and J ends lost 10 bases and 8 bases, in that order; junction bases with no gene match: 11. This CDR3 is 14 amino acids long. The germline V gene has CDR1 SGHDN and CDR2 FVKESK.

Relative to its sample, this clone is medium-sized. This chain connects TRBV19 to TRBJ2-3; D remains ambiguous. Germline-derived CDR1 and CDR2 are LNHDA and SQIVND (reference sequence). The CDR3 has 12 amino acids. The germline V and J ends were trimmed by 6 bases and 4 bases, with 8 bases remaining between them. CDR3 region: CASSNFADTQYF. DNA of the CDR3: TGTGCCAGTAGCAACTTCGCAGATACGCAGTATTTT.

This clone was counted only a few times. The rearrangement uses TRBV29-1 and TRBJ2-7; tentatively, D is TRBD1 (6 bases). CDR1 is SQVTM and CDR2 is ANQGSEA in the germline V gene. This CDR3 is built from 15 residues. V was cut by 5 bases and J by 1 base, with 18 bases left in between. CDR3 DNA: TGCAGCGTTTCAGCTTTCGTGCAGGGGTCCTACGAGCAGTACTTC. This translates into CSVSAFVQGSYEQYF.

This clone has only a few counts. The chain has TRBV14 and TRBJ2-2; a weak D match, TRBD2 (6 bases). The V gene lost 5 bases and the J gene lost 0 bases, with 7 bases spanning the gap. The CDR3 consists of 14 residues. In germline, CDR1 is SGHDN, CDR2 FVKESK. The DNA of the CDR3 is TGTGCCAGCAGCTGGGGGGCGAACACCGGGGAGCTGTTTTTT. Its translation: CASSWGANTGELFF. The whole variable domain, remainder taken from reference TRBV14 and TRBJ2-2, is EAGVTQFPSHSVIEKGQTVTLRCDPISGHDNLYWYRRVMGKEIKFLLHFVKESKQDESGMPNNRFLAERTGGTYSTLKVQPAELEDSGVYFCASSWGANTGELFFGEGSRLTVL.

This clone turned up a few times. J is TRBJ1-3 and V is TRBV9; TRBD1 aligns across 9 bases. The length of the CDR3 is 17 residues. The germline CDR1 and CDR2 sequences are SGDLS and YYNGEE. V dropped 0 bases and J dropped 0; count of bases not matched to a gene: 4. As DNA, the CDR3 is TGTGCCAGCAGCGTAGGGGACAGGGCATTCTCTGGAAACACCATATATTTT. It codes for CASSVGDRAFSGNTIYF.

Here the CDR3 reads CASTVGGGGLSGANVLTF. The CDR3 DNA is TGTGCCAGCACCGTGGGGGGGGGCGGCCTCTCTGGGGCCAACGTCCTGACTTTC. The gene calls are TRBV28 and TRBJ2-6; possibly TRBD2 for D (7 bases). Trimming stripped 7 bases from V and 0 bases from J, with 19 bases between. This CDR3 region has 18 residues. Germline CDR1 is MDHEN and CDR2 is SYDVKM.

This clone occurred a few times. The chain has TRBV6-1 and TRBJ2-7; 11 bases are a match to TRBD2. The V segment lost 4 bases and the J segment 4 bases; nucleotides outside the gene matches: 6. Germline V CDR1 and CDR2: MNHNS, SASEGT. This CDR3 is 15 amino acids long. The CDR3 nucleotides are TGTGCCAGCAGTGTTACTAGCGGGAGTTGGTACGAGCAGTACTTC. It yields the protein CASSVTSGSWYEQYF.

This clone was recorded a few times. V is TRBV27 and J is TRBJ2-7, with D perhaps TRBD1 (5 bases). CDR1 is MNHEY, CDR2 SMNVEV, per germline (reference sequence). The ends were cut back, 3 bases at V and 2 bases at J, with 11 bases in the middle. The CDR3 length is 14 residues. As DNA, the CDR3 is TGTGCCAGCAGTTTGCAGGGTAATGCCTACGAGCAGTACTTC. Amino acid sequence: CASSLQGNAYEQYF.

A few counts support this clone. The chain joins TRBV28 to TRBJ2-3; 7 bases map to TRBD1. Germline V gene sequence: CDR1 MDHEN, CDR2 SYDVKM. Unmatched junction bases numbered 18, after V lost 5 bases and J lost 1 base. The CDR3 is 19 amino acids. The CDR3 region has the DNA TGTGCCAGCAGTCAAATCACCGGATCGGGACAGCTCCGCACAGATACGCAGTATTTT. Protein sequence: CASSQITGSGQLRTDTQYF.

The rearrangement links TRBV5-6 to TRBJ2-7, with D perhaps TRBD1 (5 bases). The CDR3 length is 15 residues. The germline V gene has CDR1 SGHDT and CDR2 YYEEEE. V shed 1 base and J shed 5 bases, with 16 bases lying between them. The CDR3, as DNA: TGTGCCAGCAGCTTGTGGTTCAGGGTATACGACGAGCAGTACTTC. It yields the protein CASSLWFRVYDEQYF.

This clone was picked up a small number of times. V and J are TRBV6-6 and TRBJ1-2, with 8 bases lining up with TRBD1. CDR1 is MNHNY and CDR2 is SVGAGI in the germline V gene (reference sequence). Trimming cost V 3 bases and J 5 bases; bases outside gene matches: 5. CDR3 length: 14 residues. CDR3 DNA sequence: TGTGCCAGCAGTTATGGGACAGGAGAGTATGGCTACACCTTC. Translating gives CASSYGTGEYGYTF.

This clone was seen only a few times. This chain connects TRBV6-1 to TRBJ2-3; 9 bases agree with TRBD2. The CDR3 spans 14 residues. Germline assignment: CDR1 MNHNS and CDR2 SASEGT. V was clipped by 8 bases and J by 6 bases; unmatched bases: 9. The DNA of the CDR3 is TGTGCCAGCTCGGGACTAGCAGGACCGGATACGCAGTATTTT. Translation gives CASSGLAGPDTQYF.

The chain has TRBV29-1 and TRBJ2-2, with a weak D call TRBD1 (5 bases). Germline-derived CDR1 and CDR2 are SQVTM and ANQGSEA. V was cut by 2 bases and J by 5 bases, with 9 bases left in between. The CDR3 loop spans 13 amino acids. The CDR3 DNA reads as TGCAGCGTTGAACCTCAGGGAACCGGGGAGCTGTTTTTT. Its protein is CSVEPQGTGELFF.

The chain joins TRBV7-3 to TRBJ2-1; TRBD2 is a possible D gene (6 bases). The CDR3 sequence is 14 residues long. The V end lost 6 bases, the J end lost 5 bases, and 14 bases lay between the germline ends. Germline CDR1 SGHTA, CDR2 FQGTGA. The CDR3 reads CASRGPGTHNEQFF. As DNA, the CDR3 is TGTGCCAGCAGAGGTCCGGGGACTCACAATGAGCAGTTCTTC.

This clone was seen a handful of times. This CDR3 is CASSARTDNTGELFF. CDR3 bases: TGCGCCAGCAGCGCTAGGACAGATAACACCGGGGAGCTGTTTTTT. The chain is built from TRBV5-1 and TRBJ2-2, with TRBD1 as a possible D gene (6 bases). CDR3 length equals 15 residues. V lost 4 bases, J lost 2 bases, and 12 bases lay in between. Germline-derived CDR1 and CDR2 are SGHRS and YFSETQ.

V is TRBV12-5 and J is TRBJ2-2; 12 nucleotides agree with TRBD2. V was pared by 1 base and J by 0 bases, with 0 bases of the junction left unmatched. CDR1 is LGHNT and CDR2 is FRNRAP in the germline V gene. This CDR3 is 17 amino acids long. CDR3 DNA sequence: TGTGCTAGTGGTTTGGGGACTAGCGGGACGAACACCGGGGAGCTGTTTTTT. Translated: CASGLGTSGTNTGELFF. The whole variable domain, filled in from reference TRBV12-5 and TRBJ2-2, reads DARVTQTPRHKVTEMGQEVTMRCQPILGHNTVFWYRQTMMQGLELLAYFRNRAPLDDSGMPKDRFSAEMPDATLATLKIQPSEPRDSAVYFCASGLGTSGTNTGELFFGEGSRLTVL.

The chain employs TRBV29-1 and TRBJ2-7; D may be TRBD1 (5 bases). V lost 8 bases and J lost 2, with 19 bases in between. The germline CDR1 and CDR2 sequences are SQVTM and ANQGSEA. The CDR3 is made up of 14 amino acids. CDR3 sequence: CSSSGPLGTYEQYF. For the CDR3, the DNA is TGCAGCAGCTCAGGGCCCCTGGGGACCTACGAGCAGTACTTC.

This clone came up a few times. The chain has TRBV2 and TRBJ2-2; 9 bases line up with TRBD1. J lost 0 bases, V lost 4 bases, and 12 bases had no gene match. The CDR3 spans 19 residues. Per germline, CDR1 SNHLY and CDR2 FYNNEI. CDR3 nucleotides: TGTGCCAGCAGTGTCGAACAGGGGGCGGCCTTCTCGAACACCGGGGAGCTGTTTTTT. Encoded protein: CASSVEQGAAFSNTGELFF.

This clone turned up a few times. V gene TRBV10-1 combines with J gene TRBJ2-5, with 8 bases aligning to TRBD1. Trimming cost V 3 bases and J 2 bases; bases outside gene matches: 5. Germline loops: CDR1 WNHNN, CDR2 SYGVQD (reference sequence). This CDR3 is 15 amino acids long. CDR3 in amino acids: CASSEGQGGQETQYF. CDR3 nucleotide sequence: TGCGCCAGCAGTGAAGGACAGGGCGGTCAAGAGACCCAGTACTTC.

This clone has only a few counts. The V and J genes are TRBV5-1 and TRBJ1-3; D is ambiguous. The CDR3 covers 15 residues. V was cut by 4 bases and J by 0 bases, with 11 bases left in between. Germline-derived CDR1 and CDR2 are SGHRS and YFSETQ. CDR3 residues: CASSLTPDSGNTIYF. CDR3 bases: TGCGCCAGCAGCCTTACTCCTGACTCTGGAAACACCATATATTTT.

This clone was found a few times. The chain links TRBV18 to TRBJ1-5; maybe TRBD1 (5 bases). The CDR3 loop spans 16 amino acids. Germline assignment: CDR1 KGHSH and CDR2 LQKENI. Trimming left V 6 bases short and J 2 bases short, with 17 bases between. In DNA form, the CDR3 reads TGTGCCAGCTCCCGAACTGGACAAAGGGGCAATCAGCCCCAGCATTTT. Amino acid sequence: CASSRTGQRGNQPQHF.

This clone showed up just a few times. V usage is TRBV5-1 and J usage is TRBJ2-3; 8 nucleotides align to TRBD2. Germline CDR1 reads SGHRS; CDR2 reads YFSETQ. This CDR3 region has 16 residues. V lost 3 bases and J lost 3; bases outside the gene matches: 9. CDR3 region: CASSWERSGGTDTQYF. CDR3 DNA: TGCGCCAGCAGCTGGGAACGGTCGGGAGGGACAGATACGCAGTATTTT.

This clone has just a few counts. The chain is built from TRBV6-6 and TRBJ1-2; D uncertain. Germline V lookup: CDR1 MNHNY, CDR2 SVGAGI (reference sequence). The V end lost 4 bases, the J end lost 3 bases, and 9 bases lay between the germline ends. This CDR3 is 13 amino acids long. CDR3 nucleotide sequence: TGTGCCAGCAGTTTCCCGGTGGACTATGGCTACACCTTC. As protein: CASSFPVDYGYTF.

The CDR3 coding sequence is TGCGCCAGCAGCCCTGGCGGGGGCTTGGACACTGAAGCTTTCTTT. As protein: CASSPGGGLDTEAFF. The chain joins TRBV5-1 to TRBJ1-1, with a possible D match to TRBD1 (6 bases). The CDR3 length is 15 residues. Trimming shortened V by 4 bases and J by 3 bases, and 16 bases separated the two germline ends. In germline, CDR1 is SGHRS, CDR2 YFSETQ.

The CDR3 here is CASSLWTGRVLEQYF. CDR3 nucleotides: TGTGCCAGCAGCCTTTGGACAGGGAGGGTTCTCGAGCAGTACTTC. The V and J genes are TRBV7-9 and TRBJ2-7; D is perhaps TRBD1 (8 bases). The CDR3 is 15 residues long. The V gene lost 5 bases and the J gene lost 6 bases, with 20 bases spanning the gap. From germline, CDR1 is SEHNR and CDR2 FQNEAQ (reference sequence). Complete variable domain (other parts from reference TRBV7-9 and TRBJ2-7): DTGVSQNPRHKITKRGQNVTFRCDPISEHNRLYWYRQTLGQGPEFLTYFQNEAQLEKSRLLSDRFSAERPKGSFSTLEIQRTEQGDSAMYLCASSLWTGRVLEQYFGPGTRLTVT.

This clone was counted only a few times. The chain employs TRBV28 and TRBJ2-2, with 8 positions matching TRBD2. V shed 5 bases and J 3 bases; nucleotides not matched to a gene: 8. Germline V gives CDR1 MDHEN, CDR2 SYDVKM. The CDR3 totals 16 residues. This CDR3 reads CASSHYAGRDTGELFF. DNA of the CDR3: TGTGCCAGCAGTCACTACGCCGGGAGGGACACCGGGGAGCTGTTTTTT.

The V gene is TRBV30, the J gene TRBJ2-7; D gene unclear. Deletions cut 0 bases from V and 0 bases from J, with 9 bases between. Germline CDR1 reads GTSNPN; CDR2 reads SVGIG (reference sequence). The CDR3 covers 14 residues. The chain's CDR3 is CAWSVLSISYEQYF. In DNA form, the CDR3 reads TGTGCCTGGAGTGTACTGTCAATCTCCTACGAGCAGTACTTC.

The sample holds a few counts of this clone. The chain links TRBV4-1 to TRBJ2-7, with D tentatively TRBD2 (6 bases). CDR3 size: 17 residues. Germline V gene lookup returns CDR1 MGHRA and CDR2 YSYEKL. The germline V and J ends were trimmed by 3 bases and 3 bases, with 21 bases remaining between them. CDR3 residues: CASSQEWVQQTSYEQYF. CDR3 sequence (DNA): TGCGCCAGCAGCCAGGAATGGGTCCAGCAGACTAGCTACGAGCAGTACTTC.

This clone was seen a handful of times. The chain links TRBV9 to TRBJ1-2; TRBD1 might be the D (5 bases). V was clipped by 0 bases and J by 2 bases, with 8 bases between them. Germline CDR1 reads SGDLS; CDR2 reads YYNGEE. The CDR3 runs 14 residues. The CDR3 reads CASSVGGVNYGYTF. The CDR3 DNA follows: TGTGCCAGCAGCGTAGGGGGCGTCAACTATGGCTACACCTTC.